These 2 T cell receptor beta chains were all obtained from the same sample, sequenced in a study of OX40 agonist ivuxolimab in advanced cancers. Produced via immunoSEQ multiplex PCR; TCRdb's table is partial and in-frame only. The table lists 60,000 to 75,000 clones, almost 90% of them singletons. The material was CD4+ or CD8+ T cells sorted from blood, obtained in a trial of the OX40 agonist ivuxolimab. These receptor sequences come from an adult with an advanced solid tumor such as melanoma, head and neck, liver or kidney cancer.

This chain connects TRBV30 to TRBJ2-1, with 16 bases identical to TRBD2. Trimming removed 0 bases from V and 8 bases from J; junction bases left unmatched: 1. The CDR3 is 15 residues long. The germline gives CDR1 GTSNPN, CDR2 SVGIG (reference sequence). This CDR3 reads CAWSVGTSGGDEQFF. CDR3 DNA: TGTGCCTGGAGTGTAGGGACTAGCGGGGGGGATGAGCAGTTCTTC. Drawing the rest from reference TRBV30 and TRBJ2-1, the complete variable domain is SQTIHQWPATLVQPVGSPLSLECTVEGTSNPNLYWYRQAAGRGLQLLFYSVGIGQISSEVPQNLSASRPQDRQFILSSKKLLLSDSGFYLCAWSVGTSGGDEQFFGPGTRLTVL.

The chain combines TRBV11-3 with TRBJ2-3; no firm D call. This CDR3 is 14 amino acids long. Germline V gives CDR1 SGHNT, CDR2 YENEEA. Trimming pared 2 bases from V and 4 bases from J, leaving 10 bases between. The CDR3 is CASSLIGRADTQYF. CDR3 sequence (DNA): TGTGCCAGCAGCTTAATCGGTAGAGCAGATACGCAGTATTTT.